Sequencing of this TCR beta chain was carried out in a study of long-term antiretroviral therapy in people with HIV. Running of the v3.0 immunoSEQ assay took place at survey level. Repertoires were generated with immunoSEQ multiplex PCR, while TCRdb's copy carries only in-frame clones and drops some. The sample carries roughly 23,000 clones, 80% to 90% recorded once. V was clipped by 2 bases and J by 6 bases, with 17 bases between them. CDR1 and CDR2 from the germline V gene are MRHNA and SNTAGT. The CDR3 length is 16 residues. The receptor was isolated from a man aged 18 to 30 with HIV. The rearrangement links TRBV6-4 to TRBJ2-1; D is perhaps TRBD2 (6 bases). The starting material was unsorted PBMCs, obtained 0.1 years before starting antiretroviral therapy. CDR3 loop: CASSDVGGTGGNEQFF. The DNA for the CDR3 is TGTGCCAGCAGTGACGTGGGGGGAACCGGGGGCAATGAGCAGTTCTTC.